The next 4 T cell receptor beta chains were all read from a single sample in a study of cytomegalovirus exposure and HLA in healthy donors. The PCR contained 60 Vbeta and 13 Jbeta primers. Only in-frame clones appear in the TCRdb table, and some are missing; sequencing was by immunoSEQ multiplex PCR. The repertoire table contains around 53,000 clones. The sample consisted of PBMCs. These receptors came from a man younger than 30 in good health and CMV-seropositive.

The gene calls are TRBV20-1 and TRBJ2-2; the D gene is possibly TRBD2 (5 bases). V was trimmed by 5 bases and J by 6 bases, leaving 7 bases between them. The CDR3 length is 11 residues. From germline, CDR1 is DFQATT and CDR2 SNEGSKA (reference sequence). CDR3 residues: CSAASPGELFF. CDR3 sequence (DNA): TGCAGTGCTGCTAGCCCCGGGGAGCTGTTTTTT.

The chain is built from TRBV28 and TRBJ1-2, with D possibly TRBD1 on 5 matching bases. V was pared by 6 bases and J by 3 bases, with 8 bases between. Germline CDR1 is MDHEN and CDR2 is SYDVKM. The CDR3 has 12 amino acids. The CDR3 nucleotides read TGTGCCAGCAGCCCGACAGACTATGGCTACACCTTC. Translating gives CASSPTDYGYTF.

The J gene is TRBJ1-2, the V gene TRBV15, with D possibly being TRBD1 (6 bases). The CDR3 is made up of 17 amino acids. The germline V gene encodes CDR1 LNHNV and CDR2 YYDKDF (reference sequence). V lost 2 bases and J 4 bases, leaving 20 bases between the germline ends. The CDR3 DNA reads TGTGCCACCAGCAGACCACGAACAGGGAATGGGGGCTATGGCTACACCTTC. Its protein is CATSRPRTGNGGYGYTF. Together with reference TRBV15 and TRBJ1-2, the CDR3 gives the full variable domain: DAMVIQNPRYQVTQFGKPVTLSCSQTLNHNVMYWYQQKSSQAPKLLFHYYDKDFNNEADTPDNFQSRRPNTSFCFLDIRSPGLGDTAMYLCATSRPRTGNGGYGYTFGSGTRLTVV.

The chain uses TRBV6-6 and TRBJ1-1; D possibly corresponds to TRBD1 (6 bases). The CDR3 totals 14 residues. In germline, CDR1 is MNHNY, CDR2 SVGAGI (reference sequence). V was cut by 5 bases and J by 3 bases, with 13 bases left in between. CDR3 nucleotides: TGTGCCAGCAGTCCACAGGGTTCTTACACTGAAGCTTTCTTT. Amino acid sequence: CASSPQGSYTEAFF.